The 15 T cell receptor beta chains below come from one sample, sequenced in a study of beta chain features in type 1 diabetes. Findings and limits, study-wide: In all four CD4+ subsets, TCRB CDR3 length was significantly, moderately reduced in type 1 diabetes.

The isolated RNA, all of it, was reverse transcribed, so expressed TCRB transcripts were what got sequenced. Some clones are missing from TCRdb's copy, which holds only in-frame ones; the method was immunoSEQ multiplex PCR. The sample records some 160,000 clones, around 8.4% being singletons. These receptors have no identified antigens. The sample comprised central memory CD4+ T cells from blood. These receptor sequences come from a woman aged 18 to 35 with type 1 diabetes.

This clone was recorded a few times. CDR3 protein: CASSFDREGNQPQHF. DNA of the CDR3: TGTGCCAGCTCATTCGACAGGGAGGGCAATCAGCCCCAGCATTTT. The rearrangement links TRBV18 to TRBJ1-5; the match to TRBD1 covers 7 bases. The CDR3 length is 15 residues. V lost 5 bases, J lost 2 bases, and 6 bases stayed unmatched. Germline V lookup: CDR1 KGHSH, CDR2 LQKENI. Variable domain in full (rest from reference TRBV18 and TRBJ1-5): NAGVMQNPRHLVRRRGQEARLRCSPMKGHSHVYWYRQLPEEGLKFMVYLQKENIIDESGMPKERFSAEFPKEGPSILRIQQVVRGDSAAYFCASSFDREGNQPQHFGDGTRLSIL.

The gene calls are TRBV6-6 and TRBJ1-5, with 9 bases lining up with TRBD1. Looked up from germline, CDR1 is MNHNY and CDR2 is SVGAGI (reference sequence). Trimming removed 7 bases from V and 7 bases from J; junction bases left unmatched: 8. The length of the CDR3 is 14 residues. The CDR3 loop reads CASTTGTGTQPQHF. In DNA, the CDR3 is TGTGCCAGCACTACCGGGACAGGGACCCAGCCCCAGCATTTT.

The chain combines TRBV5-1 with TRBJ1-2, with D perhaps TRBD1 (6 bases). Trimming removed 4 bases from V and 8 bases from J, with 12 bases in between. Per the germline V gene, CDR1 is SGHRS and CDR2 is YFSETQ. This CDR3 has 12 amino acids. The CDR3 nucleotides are TGCGCCAGCAGCGCGGACAGCTTCGGCTACACCTTC. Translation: CASSADSFGYTF.

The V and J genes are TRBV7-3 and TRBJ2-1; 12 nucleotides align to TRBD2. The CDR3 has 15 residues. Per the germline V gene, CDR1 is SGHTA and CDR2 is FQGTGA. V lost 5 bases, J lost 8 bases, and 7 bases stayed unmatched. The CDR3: CASSTSTSGSHEQFF. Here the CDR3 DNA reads TGTGCCAGCAGCACTTCGACTAGCGGGAGCCATGAGCAGTTCTTC.

The CDR3 region has the DNA TGCGCCAGCAGCTTGGAGACAGGCAGCACAGATACGCAGTATTTT. Translation gives CASSLETGSTDTQYF. The chain employs TRBV5-1 and TRBJ2-3; possible D gene TRBD1, 6 bases. The germline CDR1 and CDR2 sequences are SGHRS and YFSETQ. The CDR3 totals 15 residues. Trimming pared 0 bases from V and 0 bases from J, leaving 8 bases between.

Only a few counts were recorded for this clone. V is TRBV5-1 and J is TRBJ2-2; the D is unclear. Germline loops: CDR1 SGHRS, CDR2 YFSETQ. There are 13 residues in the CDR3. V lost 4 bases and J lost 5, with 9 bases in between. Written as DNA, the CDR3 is TGCGCCAGCAGCCCAGGATGGACCGGGGAGCTGTTTTTT. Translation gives CASSPGWTGELFF.

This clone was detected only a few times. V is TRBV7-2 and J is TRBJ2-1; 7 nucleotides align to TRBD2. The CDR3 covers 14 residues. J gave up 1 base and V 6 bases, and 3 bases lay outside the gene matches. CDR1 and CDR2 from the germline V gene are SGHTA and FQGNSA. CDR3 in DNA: TGTGCCAGCAGGGGAGGGTCTTCCTACAATGAGCAGTTCTTC. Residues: CASRGGSSYNEQFF.

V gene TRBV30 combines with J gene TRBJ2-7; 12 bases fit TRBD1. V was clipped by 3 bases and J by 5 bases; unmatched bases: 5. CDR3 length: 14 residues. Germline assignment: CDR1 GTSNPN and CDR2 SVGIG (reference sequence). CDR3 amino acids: CAWSRDRGLNEQYF. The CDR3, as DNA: TGTGCCTGGAGCCGGGACAGGGGGCTAAACGAGCAGTACTTC.

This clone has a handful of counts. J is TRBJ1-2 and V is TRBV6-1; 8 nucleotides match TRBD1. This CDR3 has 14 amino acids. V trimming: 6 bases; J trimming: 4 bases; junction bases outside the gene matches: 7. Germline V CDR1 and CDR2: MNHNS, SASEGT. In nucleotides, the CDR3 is TGTGCCAGCAGATTGGGGGGACAGGTCTATGGCTACACCTTC. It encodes CASRLGGQVYGYTF.

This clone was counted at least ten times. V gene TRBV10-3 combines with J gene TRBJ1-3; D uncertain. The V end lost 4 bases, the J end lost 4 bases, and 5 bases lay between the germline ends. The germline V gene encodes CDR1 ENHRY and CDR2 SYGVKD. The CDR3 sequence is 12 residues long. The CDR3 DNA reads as TGTGCCATCAGTGTATCCGGAAACACCATATATTTT. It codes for CAISVSGNTIYF.

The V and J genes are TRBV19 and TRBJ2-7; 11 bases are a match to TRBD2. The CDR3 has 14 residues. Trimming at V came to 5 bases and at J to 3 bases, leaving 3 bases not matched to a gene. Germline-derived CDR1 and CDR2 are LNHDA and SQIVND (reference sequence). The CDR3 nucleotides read TGTGCCAGTAGTCCAGGGACTAGCGGCTACGAGCAGTACTTC. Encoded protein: CASSPGTSGYEQYF.

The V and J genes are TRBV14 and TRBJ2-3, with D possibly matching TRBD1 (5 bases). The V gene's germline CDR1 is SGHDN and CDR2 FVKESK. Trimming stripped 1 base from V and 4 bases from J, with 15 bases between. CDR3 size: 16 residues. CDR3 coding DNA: TGTGCCAGCAGCCAAGTGCGGACCTCAGGGCCAGATACGCAGTATTTT. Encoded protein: CASSQVRTSGPDTQYF.

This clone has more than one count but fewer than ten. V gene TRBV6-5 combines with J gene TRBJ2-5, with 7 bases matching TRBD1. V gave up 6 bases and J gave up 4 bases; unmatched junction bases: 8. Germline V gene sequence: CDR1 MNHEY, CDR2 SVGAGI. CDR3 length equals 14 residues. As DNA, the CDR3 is TGTGCCAGCAGGCCTACAGGGGCGGGAGAGACCCAGTACTTC. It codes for CASRPTGAGETQYF.

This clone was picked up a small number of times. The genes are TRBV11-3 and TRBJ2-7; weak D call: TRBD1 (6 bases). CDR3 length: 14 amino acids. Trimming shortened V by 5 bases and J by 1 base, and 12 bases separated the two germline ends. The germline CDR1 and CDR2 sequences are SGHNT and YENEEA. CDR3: CASSRQEDSYEQYF. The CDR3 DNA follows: TGTGCCAGCAGCCGACAGGAGGATTCCTACGAGCAGTACTTC.

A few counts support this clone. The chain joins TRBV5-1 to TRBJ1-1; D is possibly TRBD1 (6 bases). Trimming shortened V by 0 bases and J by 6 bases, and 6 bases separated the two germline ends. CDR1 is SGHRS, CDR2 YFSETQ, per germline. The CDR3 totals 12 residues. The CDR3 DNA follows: TGCGCCAGCAGCTTGGGGGGGCCTGAAGCTTTCTTT. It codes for CASSLGGPEAFF.